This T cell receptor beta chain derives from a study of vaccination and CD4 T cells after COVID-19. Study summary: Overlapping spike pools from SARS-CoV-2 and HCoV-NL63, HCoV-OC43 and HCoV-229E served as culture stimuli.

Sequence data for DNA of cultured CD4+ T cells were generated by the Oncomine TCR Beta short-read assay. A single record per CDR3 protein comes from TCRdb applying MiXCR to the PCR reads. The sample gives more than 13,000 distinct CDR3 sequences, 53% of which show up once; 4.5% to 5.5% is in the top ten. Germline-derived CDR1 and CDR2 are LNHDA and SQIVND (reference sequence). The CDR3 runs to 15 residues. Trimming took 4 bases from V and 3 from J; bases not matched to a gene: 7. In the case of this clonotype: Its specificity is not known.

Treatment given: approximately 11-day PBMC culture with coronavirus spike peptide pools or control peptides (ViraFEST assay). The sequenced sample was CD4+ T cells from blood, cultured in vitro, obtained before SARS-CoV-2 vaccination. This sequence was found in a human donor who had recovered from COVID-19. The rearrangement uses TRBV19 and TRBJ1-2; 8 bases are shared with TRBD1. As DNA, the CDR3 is TGTGCCAGTAGTAACACAGGGGGGTTTTACTATGGCTACACCTTC. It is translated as CASSNTGGFYYGYTF.